This T cell receptor (beta chain) was observed in a study of blood T cell repertoires in COVID-19. TCRdb keeps only in-frame clones here, not all; method: immunoSEQ multiplex PCR. The sample records over 75,000 clones, about three quarters being singletons. This CDR3 region has 16 residues. V dropped 5 bases and J dropped 0 bases, with 14 bases sitting between them. CDR1 and CDR2 (germline): LNHNV, YYDKDF (reference sequence). The sample was peripheral blood. This clonotype originated in a man between 45 and 60 years old who had recovered from COVID-19. The chain joins TRBV15 to TRBJ1-3; the D gene is possibly TRBD1 (5 bases). The CDR3 loop is CATSPRIGASGNTIYF. CDR3 nucleotide sequence: TGTGCCACCAGCCCCAGGATAGGGGCCTCTGGAAACACCATATATTTT.